A selection of T cell receptor beta chains follows, all from one sample in a study of T cells after yellow fever vaccination. TCRdb reprocessed the 5' RACE reads via MiXCR and lists one record per CDR3 protein. In the table there are around 320,000 distinct CDR3 sequences, around 4.5% of which are singletons. Sequencing used PBMCs, obtained 15 days after the yellow fever booster vaccination. The receptors stem from a man aged 18 to 29 who received the YFV17D yellow fever vaccine. CDR3s include the opening cysteine and the closing phenylalanine or tryptophan. D genes are given only for firm matches. Size tells how often a clone was seen (once, few, many) or the class of an expanded clone, and some rows leave it out.

V	J	D	size	CDR3	DNA
TRBV19	TRBJ2-5	NA	few	CASSIGPPGYQETQYF	TGTGCCAGTAGTATCGGGCCCCCTGGTTACCAAGAGACCCAGTACTTC
TRBV9	TRBJ1-4	NA	many	CASSAAPQGDEKLFF	TGTGCCAGCAGCGCCGCGCCACAGGGCGACGAAAAACTGTTTTTT
TRBV7-3	TRBJ1-2	NA	few	CASSPEGADRRYTF	TGTGCCAGCAGCCCCGAAGGGGCGGACAGACGCTACACCTTC
TRBV11-2	TRBJ1-1	NA	few	CASSLDQRVALGGTEAFF	TGTGCCAGCAGCTTAGATCAGAGGGTAGCTTTGGGGGGCACTGAAGCTTTCTTT
TRBV12-3/TRBV12-4	TRBJ2-2	NA	few	CASSPSGPAGSELFF	TGTGCCAGCAGTCCTTCGGGACCTGCAGGGTCGGAGCTGTTTTTT
TRBV4-1	TRBJ1-1	NA	NA	CATRPPGGGTEAFF	TGCGCCACCAGGCCCCCGGGAGGGGGCACTGAAGCTTTCTTT
TRBV7-2	TRBJ2-5	TRBD1	NA	CASSSTGGGRIQTQYF	TGTGCCAGCAGCTCTACAGGGGGCGGGCGGATACAGACCCAGTACTTC
TRBV12-3/TRBV12-4	TRBJ2-7	NA	many	CASSLGRAYEQYF	TGTGCCAGCAGTTTAGGCAGAGCCTACGAGCAGTACTTC
TRBV5-1	TRBJ2-5	NA	many	CASSLRDPRTETQYF	TGCGCCAGCAGCCTGCGGGATCCCAGAACGGAGACCCAGTACTTC
TRBV18	TRBJ2-5	NA	NA	CASSRQWQETQYF	TGTGCCAGCTCCCGCCAGTGGCAAGAGACCCAGTACTTC
TRBV4-3	TRBJ1-4	NA	many	CASSQFAGPNEKLFF	TGCGCCAGCAGCCAATTTGCAGGGCCTAATGAAAAACTGTTTTTT
TRBV6-6	TRBJ2-1	TRBD2	many	CASSQTSGGLTNNEQFF	TGTGCCAGCAGTCAGACTTCGGGGGGACTAACTAACAATGAGCAGTTCTTC
TRBV7-2	TRBJ2-1	NA	many	CASSFGTTRYEQFF	TGTGCCAGCAGCTTCGGAACGACGAGGTATGAGCAGTTCTTC
TRBV9	TRBJ2-1	NA	many	CASSVGGGMEQFF	TGTGCCAGCAGCGTAGGCGGGGGCATGGAGCAGTTCTTC
TRBV5-1	TRBJ2-1	NA	many	CASSPLGQGVERFF	TGCGCCAGCAGCCCCCTAGGGCAAGGGGTAGAGAGGTTCTTC
TRBV5-1	TRBJ1-6	NA	NA	CASSYTGPENNSPLHF	TGCGCCAGCAGCTACACTGGGCCGGAGAATAATTCACCCCTCCACTTT
TRBV13	TRBJ2-5	NA	NA	CASSLGTISGETQYF	TGTGCCAGCAGCCTTGGCACTATTTCTGGGGAGACCCAGTACTTC
TRBV19	TRBJ2-2	TRBD2	NA	CASSRAGGFRTGELFF	TGTGCCAGTAGCCGGGCGGGGGGGTTTCGCACCGGGGAGCTGTTTTTT
TRBV28	TRBJ1-1	NA	many	CASSRTGPAEAFF	TGTGCCAGCAGCCGAACAGGGCCGGCTGAAGCTTTCTTT
TRBV7-9	TRBJ2-5	NA	few	CASSTGQDQETQYF	TGTGCCAGCAGCACCGGCCAGGACCAAGAGACCCAGTACTTC
TRBV6-1	TRBJ2-5	NA	few	CASRSGQSETQYF	TGTGCCAGCAGATCAGGACAGTCAGAGACCCAGTACTTC
TRBV20-1	TRBJ1-2	NA	many	CSAGLGQPRYGYTF	TGCAGTGCTGGGTTAGGACAGCCTCGCTATGGCTACACCTTC
TRBV3-1	TRBJ2-5	TRBD2	few	CASSQTAGETQYF	TGTGCCAGCAGTCAGACAGCGGGGGAGACCCAGTACTTC
TRBV4-3	TRBJ2-1	NA	NA	CASSQTRTSYNEQFF	TGCGCCAGCAGCCAAACAAGGACATCGTACAATGAGCAGTTCTTC
TRBV5-1	TRBJ2-1	TRBD1	NA	CASSPMTGGNEQFF	TGCGCCAGCAGCCCCATGACAGGGGGCAATGAGCAGTTCTTC
TRBV12-3/TRBV12-4	TRBJ2-3	TRBD2	NA	CASSLSSGGSDTQYF	TGTGCCAGCAGTTTATCTAGCGGGGGGTCAGATACGCAGTATTTT
TRBV12-3/TRBV12-4	TRBJ1-3	NA	NA	CASIPGGAGNTIYF	TGTGCCAGCATCCCTGGAGGGGCTGGAAACACCATATATTTT
TRBV15	TRBJ1-1	NA	many	CATTRDLNTEAFF	TGTGCCACCACGCGTGACTTGAACACTGAAGCTTTCTTT
TRBV7-9	TRBJ2-5	NA	NA	CASSGWGGETQYF	TGTGCCAGCAGCGGGTGGGGCGGGGAGACCCAGTACTTC
TRBV7-2	TRBJ1-5	NA	many	CASSLRLAGYSNQPQHF	TGTGCCAGCAGCTTACGCCTCGCGGGTTATAGCAATCAGCCCCAGCATTTT
TRBV4-1	TRBJ2-2	TRBD2	few	CASRWTSGGTGELFF	TGCGCCAGCAGGTGGACTAGCGGGGGCACCGGGGAGCTGTTTTTT
TRBV6-2/TRBV6-3	TRBJ1-5	TRBD1	few	CASSGTDLNQPQHF	TGTGCCAGCAGTGGGACAGACCTCAATCAGCCCCAGCATTTT
TRBV5-1	TRBJ2-1	TRBD2	many	CASSGLAGLRNEQFF	TGCGCCAGCAGCGGACTAGCGGGGCTTCGAAATGAGCAGTTCTTC
TRBV12-3/TRBV12-4	TRBJ2-3	NA	many	CASSYVGFTDTQYF	TGTGCCAGCAGCTACGTGGGGTTTACAGATACGCAGTATTTT
TRBV5-4	TRBJ2-1	NA	NA	CASSPGLNNEQFF	TGTGCCAGCAGCCCCGGACTCAACAATGAGCAGTTCTTC
TRBV7-9	TRBJ1-2	NA	NA	CASSSGSNYGYTF	TGTGCCAGCAGCTCCGGCAGCAACTATGGCTACACCTTC
TRBV7-6	TRBJ2-3	NA	NA	CASTPGGSTDTQYF	TGTGCCAGCACCCCGGGTGGTAGCACAGATACGCAGTATTTT
TRBV20-1	TRBJ2-3	NA	NA	CSARARVLTDTQYF	TGCAGTGCTAGGGCAAGGGTCCTCACAGATACGCAGTATTTT
TRBV5-5	TRBJ1-5	NA	NA	CASSLVLREQPQHF	TGTGCCAGCAGCTTAGTCCTGAGGGAACAGCCCCAGCATTTT
TRBV12-3/TRBV12-4	TRBJ2-5	NA	many	CASTSWPTDQTQYF	TGTGCCAGCACCTCGTGGCCCACGGACCAGACCCAGTACTTC
TRBV27	TRBJ2-7	NA	many	CASSLSSLYEQYF	TGTGCCAGCAGTTTATCGAGTCTCTACGAGCAGTACTTC
TRBV14	TRBJ2-7	NA	NA	CASSRVGGPTYEQYF	TGTGCCAGCAGCCGGGTCGGGGGCCCAACCTACGAGCAGTACTTC
TRBV4-3	TRBJ2-1	TRBD2	many	CASSQDGLSGSSYNEQFF	TGCGCCAGCAGCCAAGATGGACTGAGCGGGAGCTCCTACAATGAGCAGTTCTTC
TRBV10-3	TRBJ1-5	NA	many	CAISGINSNQPQHF	TGTGCCATCAGTGGCATAAATAGCAATCAGCCCCAGCATTTT
TRBV5-1	TRBJ2-1	TRBD2	many	CASSLFPSGEYNEQFF	TGCGCCAGCAGCTTGTTCCCTAGCGGAGAATACAATGAGCAGTTCTTC